The 28 T cell receptor beta chains below come from one sample, sequenced in a study of HIV-infected patients and healthy controls. TCRdb re-derived calls from the 5' RACE reads in MiXCR, one entry per CDR3 protein. Of 50,000 to 80,000 distinct CDR3 sequences in the sample, about a fifth were seen once. Material: CD4+ T cells from blood. Receptors were obtained from a human donor in good health.

This sequence joins TRBV19 and TRBJ1-2; possibly TRBD1 for D (6 bases). The V end lost 3 bases, the J end lost 0 bases, and 11 bases lay between the germline ends. CDR3 size: 15 residues. The germline V gene has CDR1 LNHDA and CDR2 SQIVND (reference sequence). In nucleotides, the CDR3 is TGTGCCAGTAGTATTTCAGGGGATCCTAACTATGGCTACACCTTC. It yields the protein CASSISGDPNYGYTF.

This clonotype has ten or more counts. At one of its ends the junction is not consistent with the germline gene, which may arise from a read error. The V gene is TRBV7-7, the J gene TRBJ2-2; 7 bases map to TRBD1. CDR1 is SSHAT and CDR2 is FNYEAQ in the germline V gene (reference sequence). The CDR3 is 15 residues long. The CDR3 here is CASSPGTVNTGELFF. The CDR3 coding sequence is TGTGCTAGCAGCCCCGGGACAGTTAACACCGGGGAGCTGTTTTTT.

The V gene is TRBV6-6, the J gene TRBJ2-1; TRBD2 aligns across 12 bases. The CDR3 is 18 amino acids. Trimming removed 0 bases from V and 7 bases from J; junction bases left unmatched: 10. Germline CDR1 and CDR2: MNHNY and SVGAGI (reference sequence). The CDR3 region is CASSYSRGLAGGPNEQFF. The DNA for the CDR3 is TGTGCCAGCAGTTACTCGAGAGGTCTAGCGGGAGGGCCTAATGAGCAGTTCTTC.

At least ten counts were recorded for this clonotype. The chain combines TRBV4-1 with TRBJ1-4; maybe TRBD1 (6 bases). Deletions cut 4 bases from V and 0 bases from J, with 9 bases between. The CDR3 is 15 amino acids. Germline CDR1 reads MGHRA; CDR2 reads YSYEKL. The CDR3 here is CASSRGGATNEKLFF. CDR3 DNA: TGCGCCAGCAGCCGAGGGGGGGCAACTAATGAAAAACTGTTTTTT.

This clonotype has ten or more counts. This chain links TRBV9 with TRBJ1-3; D not resolved. The V gene lost 0 bases and the J gene lost 6 bases, with 4 bases spanning the gap. This CDR3 contains 12 residues. Germline CDR1 SGDLS, CDR2 YYNGEE. The CDR3 nucleotides are TGTGCCAGCAGCGTAGGGGTAAACACCATATATTTT. It yields the protein CASSVGVNTIYF.

This clonotype has ten or more counts. The chain is built from TRBV18 and TRBJ1-1, with D hard to call. The CDR3 has 15 residues. Trimming took off 2 bases at V and 3 bases at J, with 13 bases between the two ends. Germline V gives CDR1 KGHSH, CDR2 LQKENI. In nucleotides, the CDR3 is TGTGCCAGCTCACCAAGGCCCCTCGGGGACACTGAAGCTTTCTTT. Its translation: CASSPRPLGDTEAFF.

The rearrangement links TRBV20-1 to TRBJ2-5; D uncertain. Germline assignment: CDR1 DFQATT and CDR2 SNEGSKA (reference sequence). V gave up 2 bases and J gave up 2 bases, with 3 bases separating them. The CDR3 totals 11 residues. In DNA, the CDR3 is TGCAGTGCTAGATATCAAGAGACCCAGTACTTC. It is translated as CSARYQETQYF.

There are many counts of this clonotype. CDR3 sequence reads: CASSLVAGAGYGYTF. The CDR3, as DNA: TGTGCCAGCAGCTTAGTCGCAGGAGCGGGCTATGGCTACACCTTC. V usage is TRBV7-6 and J usage is TRBJ1-2; no reliable D call. The germline V gene has CDR1 SGHVS and CDR2 FNYEAQ. With 1 base removed from V and 4 bases from J, the gap between germline ends came to 13 bases. This CDR3 is 15 amino acids long.

This clonotype was observed at least ten times. V usage is TRBV5-6 and J usage is TRBJ1-3; D perhaps matches TRBD1 (6 bases). Germline V gene lookup returns CDR1 SGHDT and CDR2 YYEEEE. V lost 0 bases to trimming and J lost 0 bases, with 10 bases between them. This CDR3 is built from 16 residues. The CDR3: CASSLDRTDSGNTIYF. In DNA form, the CDR3 reads TGTGCCAGCAGCTTGGATCGGACAGACTCTGGAAACACCATATATTTT. Filled out from reference TRBV5-6 and TRBJ1-3, the complete variable domain reads DAGVTQSPTHLIKTRGQQVTLRCSPKSGHDTVSWYQQALGQGPQFIFQYYEEEERQRGNFPDRFSGHQFPNYSSELNVNALLLGDSALYLCASSLDRTDSGNTIYFGEGSWLTVV.

This clonotype occurred many times. The rearrangement links TRBV20-1 to TRBJ2-5; 12 nucleotides line up with TRBD2. Germline V gene data show CDR1 as DFQATT and CDR2 as SNEGSKA (reference sequence). The CDR3 extends over 14 amino acids. Trimming cost V 2 bases and J 5 bases; bases outside gene matches: 3. The CDR3: CSARILAGGETQYF. CDR3 DNA sequence: TGCAGTGCTAGAATACTAGCGGGAGGTGAGACCCAGTACTTC.

The table lists this clonotype with many counts. The chain combines TRBV6-6 with TRBJ2-7; 7 bases are a match to TRBD2. V trimming: 2 bases; J trimming: 2 bases; junction bases outside the gene matches: 12. This CDR3 is built from 17 residues. Germline CDR1 reads MNHNY; CDR2 reads SVGAGI (reference sequence). The chain's CDR3 is CASSYPPGEGITYEQYF. The DNA of the CDR3 is TGTGCCAGCAGTTACCCGCCTGGGGAGGGGATTACCTACGAGCAGTACTTC.

The rearrangement joins TRBV10-3 to TRBJ1-1; no definite D call. CDR1 and CDR2 from the germline V gene are ENHRY and SYGVKD. With 8 bases removed from V and 4 bases from J, the gap between germline ends came to 17 bases. The CDR3 extends over 14 amino acids. CDR3 DNA sequence: TGTGCCATCCAGGACCGATATGAAGGCACTGAAGCTTTCTTT. It yields the protein CAIQDRYEGTEAFF.

This clonotype was counted many times. The rearrangement links TRBV10-3 to TRBJ2-7; 10 positions agree with TRBD2. Unmatched junction bases numbered 6, after V lost 8 bases and J lost 2 bases. CDR3 length: 14 residues. Germline values: CDR1 ENHRY, CDR2 SYGVKD. CDR3 DNA sequence: TGTGCCATCTCAGGGAGCGGGAGGGCCTACGAGCAGTACTTC. The encoded protein is CAISGSGRAYEQYF.

The chain links TRBV6-5 to TRBJ1-4; TRBD1 matches at 8 bases. This CDR3 is 16 amino acids long. CDR1 and CDR2 from the germline V gene are MNHEY and SVGAGI. The J segment lost 2 bases and the V segment lost 2 bases, leaving 4 bases of the junction unmatched. This chain's CDR3 is CASSYLQGATNEKLFF. CDR3 nucleotide sequence: TGTGCCAGCAGTTACCTTCAGGGGGCTACTAATGAAAAACTGTTTTTT.

This clonotype was seen a handful of times. The J gene is TRBJ2-3, the V gene TRBV11-3; possible D gene TRBD2, 5 bases. The CDR3 consists of 14 residues. Germline V CDR1 and CDR2: SGHNT, YENEEA. Trimming stripped 2 bases from V and 2 bases from J, with 8 bases between. CDR3 region: CASSLTRNTDTQYF. In DNA form, the CDR3 reads TGTGCCAGCAGCTTAACTAGAAACACAGATACGCAGTATTTT.

This clonotype was observed many times. The V call is TRBV4-2, the J call TRBJ2-7; D is possibly TRBD2 (6 bases). The CDR3 has 20 residues. The germline gives CDR1 LGHNA, CDR2 YNFKEQ. Trimming stripped 0 bases from V and 0 bases from J, with 24 bases between. The CDR3 protein is CASSQDGTPGRAFSSYEQYF. The CDR3 DNA reads as TGTGCCAGCAGCCAAGACGGGACTCCGGGACGGGCCTTCAGCTCCTACGAGCAGTACTTC.

This clonotype was found a few times. V gene TRBV10-2 combines with J gene TRBJ2-3, with D maybe TRBD2 (5 bases). Germline CDR1 WSHSY, CDR2 SAAADI. Between the trimmed V and J ends, which lost 9 bases and 4 bases, there was a span of 17 bases. The CDR3 has 14 amino acids. The DNA for the CDR3 is TGCGCCAGTCGTCGGGAAATGATAGCAGATACGCAGTATTTT. It yields the protein CASRREMIADTQYF.

This clonotype appeared many times. The V and J genes are TRBV20-1 and TRBJ2-7; no clear D. Trimming pared 1 base from V and 4 bases from J, leaving 23 bases between. The CDR3 contains 17 residues. CDR1 and CDR2 (germline): DFQATT, SNEGSKA (reference sequence). The CDR3 spells CSARAPQRPLGQYEQYF. CDR3 sequence (DNA): TGCAGTGCTAGAGCACCACAACGGCCACTCGGTCAGTACGAGCAGTACTTC.

Concerning this clonotype itself: It may be a read error: a sequence one base away is much more abundant. The rearrangement links TRBV7-3 to TRBJ2-6; D gene uncertain. Germline V gene lookup returns CDR1 SGHTA and CDR2 FQGTGA. Trimming stripped 3 bases from V and 2 bases from J, with 2 bases between. The CDR3 is made up of 13 amino acids. CDR3 DNA sequence: TGTGCCAGCAGCTTTACTGGGGCCAACGTCCTGACTTTC. As protein: CASSFTGANVLTF.

This clonotype appeared many times. This chain uses TRBV6-6 with TRBJ1-6; no firm D call. Germline values: CDR1 MNHNY, CDR2 SVGAGI (reference sequence). Between the trimmed V and J ends, which lost 2 bases and 0 bases, there was a span of 5 bases. The CDR3 covers 15 residues. The CDR3 protein is CASSYESSYNSPLHF. CDR3 nucleotide sequence: TGTGCCAGCAGTTACGAAAGCTCCTATAATTCACCCCTCCACTTT.

The chain links TRBV13 to TRBJ1-5, with D maybe TRBD1 (6 bases). The V end was cut by 3 bases, the J end by 2 bases, with 17 bases between. The CDR3 contains 17 residues. Germline V gives CDR1 PRHDT, CDR2 FYEKMQ (reference sequence). CDR3 sequence (DNA): TGTGCCAGCAGCTTTTCCGGGACATTGGGAGGCAATCAGCCCCAGCATTTT. It yields the protein CASSFSGTLGGNQPQHF.

This clonotype was observed a handful of times. The chain couples TRBV27 to TRBJ1-4; D gene ambiguous. The germline V gene encodes CDR1 MNHEY and CDR2 SMNVEV (reference sequence). The CDR3 runs to 18 residues. Trimming removed 5 bases at V and 3 bases at J, with 22 bases between. CDR3: CASSLRQDLLRANEKLFF. CDR3 nucleotides: TGTGCCAGCAGTCTACGCCAGGACCTTCTAAGGGCTAATGAAAAACTGTTTTTT.

The rearrangement links TRBV20-1 to TRBJ1-1; 7 positions agree with TRBD1. CDR1 is DFQATT, CDR2 SNEGSKA, per germline (reference sequence). With V trimmed by 6 bases and J by 4 bases, 8 bases remained unmatched. CDR3 length: 13 amino acids. The CDR3 loop reads CSAYRGYITEAFF. The CDR3 DNA reads as TGCAGTGCGTACAGGGGATACATCACTGAAGCTTTCTTT.

The chain has TRBV20-1 and TRBJ2-5, with TRBD2 matching over 11 bases. The CDR3 runs 15 residues. Trimming removed 4 bases from V and 3 bases from J; junction bases left unmatched: 7. Per the germline V gene, CDR1 is DFQATT and CDR2 is SNEGSKA (reference sequence). CDR3 region: CSATRTSGLKETQYF. The CDR3 DNA sequence: TGCAGTGCTACCAGGACTAGCGGGCTAAAAGAGACCCAGTACTTC.

The chain uses TRBV5-6 and TRBJ2-3; 9 bases are a match to TRBD1. Germline values: CDR1 SGHDT, CDR2 YYEEEE. With V trimmed by 4 bases and J by 1 base, 1 base remained unmatched. The length of the CDR3 is 14 residues. CDR3 in amino acids: CASSRTGGTDTQYF. The CDR3 DNA sequence: TGTGCCAGCAGCCGGACAGGGGGCACAGATACGCAGTATTTT.

The chain joins TRBV10-2 to TRBJ2-3; a weak D match, TRBD1 (6 bases). Germline CDR1 is WSHSY and CDR2 is SAAADI. Trimming pared 7 bases from V and 4 bases from J, leaving 12 bases between. This CDR3 has 13 residues. The CDR3 protein is CASNPSGADTQYF. The CDR3 DNA is TGCGCCAGCAATCCGTCAGGGGCAGATACGCAGTATTTT.

This clonotype showed up just a few times. The chain employs TRBV12-3 or TRBV12-4 and TRBJ1-2, with D perhaps TRBD1 (6 bases). This CDR3 has 13 residues. Trimming shortened V by 3 bases and J by 7 bases, and 12 bases separated the two germline ends. The CDR3 loop is CASSFLQGPGYTF. As DNA, the CDR3 is TGTGCCAGCAGTTTCCTCCAGGGGCCTGGCTACACCTTC.

In its sample, this clonotype was seen a few times. The chain joins TRBV20-1 to TRBJ2-3, with 8 nucleotides matching TRBD2. Trimming at V came to 2 bases and at J to 3 bases, leaving 7 bases not matched to a gene. Germline V gives CDR1 DFQATT, CDR2 SNEGSKA (reference sequence). The CDR3 contains 15 residues. The CDR3 region is CSARSPGTRTDTQYF. As DNA, the CDR3 is TGCAGTGCTAGATCCCCCGGGACTAGGACAGATACGCAGTATTTT.